This TCR beta chain is drawn from a study of T cell responses to AZD1222 COVID-19 vaccine. The protocol was immunoSEQ multiplex PCR, while the TCRdb copy is restricted to in-frame clones and leaves out a portion. This table has about 94,000 clones, more than 75% appearing once. The germline gives CDR1 MNHNS, CDR2 SASEGT. The V and J ends lost 3 bases and 9 bases respectively, with 15 bases between them. This CDR3 contains 15 residues. This sample comprised peripheral blood, obtained 28 days after the second AZD1222 dose. The V call is TRBV6-1, the J call TRBJ1-6, with unresolved D. The sequence was collected from an adult who received the AZD1222 COVID-19 vaccine. The CDR3: CASSDVFEGGSPLHF. The CDR3 nucleotides read TGTGCCAGCAGTGATGTCTTTGAAGGCGGTTCACCCCTCCACTTT.